This TCR beta chain was found in a study of T cell responses to AZD1222 COVID-19 vaccine. Study background: Second-dose intervals of approximately 4 or approximately 12 weeks were pooled.

General observations from the study: CD4 TCRs linked to vaccination spanned spike, dominating at 160-218 and 743-854.

Sequenced by immunoSEQ multiplex PCR; TCRdb stores in-frame clones only, minus some. Counted here are about 190,000 clones, just over 90% occurring once; the ten biggest clones make up approximately 0.98%. For this clone: Its antigen is currently unknown.

This specimen consisted of peripheral blood, obtained on day 0 of AZD1222 vaccination. The sequence came from an adult in good health.

The CDR3 region has the DNA TGTGCCAGCAGCGTAGAGGTCCAGACCGGGGCTACGCAGTATTTT. Protein: CASSVEVQTGATQYF. The chain recombines TRBV9 with TRBJ2-3, with D possibly being TRBD1 or TRBD2 (5 bases each). The CDR3 is made up of 15 amino acids. Per the germline V gene, CDR1 is SGDLS and CDR2 is YYNGEE. Trimming took 0 bases from V and 8 from J, leaving 16 bases between them.